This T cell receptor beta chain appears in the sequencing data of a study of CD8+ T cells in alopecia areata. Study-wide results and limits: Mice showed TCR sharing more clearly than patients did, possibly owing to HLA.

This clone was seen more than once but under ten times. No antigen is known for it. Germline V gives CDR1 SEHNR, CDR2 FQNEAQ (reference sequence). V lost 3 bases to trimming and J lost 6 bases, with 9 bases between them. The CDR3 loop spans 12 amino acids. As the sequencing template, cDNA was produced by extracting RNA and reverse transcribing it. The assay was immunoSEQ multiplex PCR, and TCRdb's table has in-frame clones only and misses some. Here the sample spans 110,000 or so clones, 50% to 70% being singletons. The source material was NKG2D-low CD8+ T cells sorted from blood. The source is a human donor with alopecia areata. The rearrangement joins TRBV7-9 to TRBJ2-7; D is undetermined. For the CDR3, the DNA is TGTGCCAGCAGCTTGTTCTCTTCCGAGCAGTACTTC. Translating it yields CASSLFSSEQYF.